Detailed here is one TCR delta chain. What it binds is unknown. The V and J ends lost 4 bases and 1 base, in that order; junction bases with no gene match: 19. CDR1 TSWWSYY and CDR2 QGS come from the germline V gene. The CDR3 consists of 20 residues. Sequences come from RNA converted to cDNA by reverse transcription. Pooled V-gene forward primers with one constant-region reverse primer generated the CDR3 amplicons by multiplex PCR. TCRdb reprocessed the multiplex PCR reads using CATT. This repertoire shows just under 55,000 delta-chain clones, around a sixth found once; its top ten account for 0.5%. These data originate in a study of Vδ1+ human thymocytes. Points from the study as a whole: TRG sequences recurred across donors, whereas TRD sequences stayed essentially private. Thymic TRG and TRD repertoires appeared highly polyclonal, with Gaussian CDR3 length distributions. About 20% of thymic delta-chain sequences were Vdelta2, with few Vdelta3, unlike blood Vdelta1+ controls.

The sequenced sample was Vdelta1+ gamma-delta thymocytes from the thymus. Described subset: FACS-sorted CD3+ TCRalphabeta- TCRVdelta1+ TCRVdelta2- thymocytes. This chain uses TRDV1 with TRDJ1; 9 bases align to TRDD3. This receptor was identified in a boy less than two years old who had congenital heart surgery. The CDR3 protein is CALGGPMSRTGGNVTDKLIF. DNA for the CDR3: TGTGCTCTTGGGGGACCTATGTCCCGAACTGGGGGAAACGTCACCGATAAACTCATCTTT.